This entry lists 18 T cell receptor beta chains sequenced from one sample in a study of post-analysis software for immune sequencing data. Overall study results and limits: Controls had lower frequencies than patients of 4 or 5 TRBV segments, which included TRBV5-6, TRBV5-1 and TRBV20-1.

Built from TCR beta cDNA, the libraries had unique molecular identifiers in them. A single record per CDR3 protein comes from TCRdb applying MiXCR to the PCR reads. The sample holds 650,000 to 850,000 distinct CDR3 sequences, roughly 58% seen once. These receptors have no identified antigens. The sample was blood. These TCRs come from a girl aged 10 to 17 with multiple sclerosis.

As regards this clonotype: The junction differs from germline at one of its ends, possibly a read error. The chain carries TRBV4-1 and TRBJ2-1, with TRBD2 as a possible D gene (6 bases). The CDR3 has 17 residues. CDR1 MGHRA and CDR2 YSYEKL come from the germline V gene. This CDR3 reads CASSQDYAAGGYNEQFF. In nucleotides, the CDR3 is TGCGCCAGCAGTCAAGATTATGCAGCGGGTGGATACAATGAGCAGTTCTTC.

This clonotype was seen only a few times. This chain links TRBV25-1 with TRBJ2-5; D gene uncertain. Trimming cost V 3 bases and J 7 bases, with 21 bases left between them. Germline CDR1 reads MGHDK; CDR2 reads SYGVNS. CDR3 length: 16 residues. CDR3 nucleotides: TGTGCCAGCAGTGACCTCCGGGCCCTGCTTTCCGGGACCCAGTACTTC. This sequence encodes CASSDLRALLSGTQYF.

In this sample, this clonotype turned up once. J is TRBJ2-5 and V is TRBV20-1; 8 bases align to TRBD1. From germline, CDR1 is DFQATT and CDR2 SNEGSKA (reference sequence). The ends lost 3 bases at V and 11 bases at J; junction bases unmatched: 14. The CDR3 length is 14 residues. The CDR3 DNA reads TGCAGTGCTAGCCCTTTGGACAGGGCGGAAGAGCAGTACTTC. Its protein is CSASPLDRAEEQYF.

The chain is built from TRBV10-2 and TRBJ1-2; 9 nucleotides agree with TRBD1. V was pared by 3 bases and J by 3 bases, with 5 bases of the junction left unmatched. The CDR3 is 15 residues long. The germline V gene has CDR1 WSHSY and CDR2 SAAADI. DNA for the CDR3: TGCGCCAGCAGTGATTCCGGGACAGGGCACTATGGCTACACCTTC. It translates to CASSDSGTGHYGYTF.

This clonotype has more than one count but fewer than ten. The rearrangement uses TRBV9 and TRBJ2-7; TRBD2 matches 10 bases. CDR1 is SGDLS, CDR2 YYNGEE, per germline. The CDR3 contains 15 residues. V lost 2 bases to trimming and J lost 3 bases; unmatched junction nucleotides: 5. CDR3 sequence reads: CASSVSSGGFYEQYF. CDR3 DNA sequence: TGTGCCAGCAGCGTCTCTAGCGGGGGATTCTACGAGCAGTACTTC.

The chain uses TRBV6-1 and TRBJ2-2; the D gene is possibly TRBD2 (6 bases). V was pared by 3 bases and J by 1 base, with 9 bases between. The CDR3 contains 15 residues. CDR1 is MNHNS and CDR2 is SASEGT in the germline V gene. CDR3 in amino acids: CASSDGSGNTGELFF. The CDR3, as DNA: TGTGCCAGCAGTGATGGTAGCGGGAACACCGGGGAGCTGTTTTTT.

This chain links TRBV12-3 or TRBV12-4 with TRBJ2-2, with a possible D match to TRBD1 (6 bases). Trimming took 5 bases from V and 5 from J, leaving 24 bases between them. The CDR3 runs to 18 residues. Here the CDR3 reads CASSPRTVPYFGTGELFF. In nucleotides, the CDR3 is TGTGCCAGCAGTCCCAGGACAGTACCGTATTTCGGGACCGGGGAGCTGTTTTTT.

Only a few counts were recorded for this clonotype. This sequence joins TRBV29-1 and TRBJ2-1; TRBD2 aligns across 16 bases. The CDR3 is 15 residues long. The germline CDR1 and CDR2 sequences are SQVTM and ANQGSEA. The ends lost 7 bases at V and 8 bases at J; junction bases unmatched: 8. CDR3 sequence (DNA): TGCAGCGCCGATCCGGGACTAGCGGGGGGGTATGAGCAGTTCTTC. Encoded protein: CSADPGLAGGYEQFF.

The rearrangement uses TRBV20-1 and TRBJ2-7; 7 bases line up with TRBD1. The V gene's germline CDR1 is DFQATT and CDR2 SNEGSKA (reference sequence). The ends lost 3 bases at V and 4 bases at J; junction bases unmatched: 6. This CDR3 region has 13 residues. Here the CDR3 DNA reads TGCAGTGCTAGGGCAGGGGGTGTTTACGAGCAGTACTTC. Its protein is CSARAGGVYEQYF.

V is TRBV29-1 and J is TRBJ2-5; no clear D gene. This CDR3 contains 12 residues. Trimming pared 4 bases from V and 1 base from J, leaving 7 bases between. Germline CDR1 reads SQVTM; CDR2 reads ANQGSEA. For the CDR3, the DNA is TGCAGCGTTGGTGAGACCCAAGAGACCCAGTACTTC. Translated: CSVGETQETQYF.

In this sample, this clonotype turned up a few times. The V and J genes are TRBV20-1 and TRBJ1-2; D uncertain. There are 13 residues in the CDR3. V was shortened by 0 bases and J by 2 bases, with 7 bases between the two germline ends. Germline V gene data show CDR1 as DFQATT and CDR2 as SNEGSKA (reference sequence). In nucleotides, the CDR3 is TGCAGTGCTAGAGATTTACTGAACTATGGCTACACCTTC. As protein: CSARDLLNYGYTF.

The V gene is TRBV7-2, the J gene TRBJ2-7; TRBD2 matches at 7 bases. Trimming took 3 bases from V and 0 from J; bases not matched to a gene: 5. The CDR3 has 15 residues. Looked up from germline, CDR1 is SGHTA and CDR2 is FQGNSA. The CDR3 sequence is CASSFGREPSYEQYF. DNA for the CDR3: TGTGCCAGCAGCTTCGGGCGGGAGCCCTCCTACGAGCAGTACTTC.

The chain couples TRBV5-1 to TRBJ2-3; 9 nucleotides agree with TRBD1. CDR3 length equals 15 residues. Unmatched junction bases numbered 13, after V lost 4 bases and J lost 10 bases. Germline-derived CDR1 and CDR2 are SGHRS and YFSETQ. The CDR3 spells CASSPRTGDGGAQYF. The DNA for the CDR3 is TGCGCCAGCAGCCCACGGACAGGGGATGGTGGGGCGCAGTATTTT.

This chain joins TRBV25-1 and TRBJ2-3, with D perhaps matching TRBD1 (5 bases). This CDR3 spans 15 amino acids. CDR1 is MGHDK and CDR2 is SYGVNS in the germline V gene. Trimming shortened V by 3 bases and J by 0 bases, and 10 bases separated the two germline ends. The CDR3 reads CASSDMTVSTDTQYF. The CDR3 DNA sequence: TGTGCCAGCAGTGATATGACAGTGAGCACAGATACGCAGTATTTT.

CDR3 sequence (DNA): TGCAGTGCTAGCCGGACCCCCTACGAGCAGTACTTC. As protein: CSASRTPYEQYF. The J gene is TRBJ2-7, the V gene TRBV20-1; D not resolved. V was clipped by 3 bases and J by 2 bases, with 8 bases between them. This CDR3 contains 12 residues. The germline CDR1 and CDR2 sequences are DFQATT and SNEGSKA (reference sequence).

V usage is TRBV25-1 and J usage is TRBJ2-4; the match to TRBD2 covers 8 bases. Germline V gene data show CDR1 as MGHDK and CDR2 as SYGVNS. J gave up 13 bases and V 4 bases, and 15 bases lay outside the gene matches. CDR3 length equals 15 residues. The chain's CDR3 is CASSGLSGLVGEQYF. The CDR3 region has the DNA TGTGCCAGCAGTGGCCTCTCGGGACTAGTTGGAGAGCAGTACTTC.

The V call is TRBV5-1, the J call TRBJ2-7; D is possibly TRBD1 (7 bases). The V end lost 3 bases, the J end lost 6 bases, and 19 bases lay between the germline ends. Germline V gene sequence: CDR1 SGHRS, CDR2 YFSETQ. The CDR3 has 15 residues. CDR3 DNA: TGCGCCAGCAGCTGGAGGGACAGCAAAAAGGGCGAGCAGTACTTC. Protein: CASSWRDSKKGEQYF.

The chain recombines TRBV20-1 with TRBJ1-6, with D unresolved. V was pared by 3 bases and J by 6 bases, with 12 bases between. In germline, CDR1 is DFQATT, CDR2 SNEGSKA (reference sequence). CDR3 length equals 14 residues. The CDR3 DNA follows: TGCAGTGCTAGCGTTGCAGGACCTAATTCACCCCTCCACTTT. Its protein product is CSASVAGPNSPLHF.